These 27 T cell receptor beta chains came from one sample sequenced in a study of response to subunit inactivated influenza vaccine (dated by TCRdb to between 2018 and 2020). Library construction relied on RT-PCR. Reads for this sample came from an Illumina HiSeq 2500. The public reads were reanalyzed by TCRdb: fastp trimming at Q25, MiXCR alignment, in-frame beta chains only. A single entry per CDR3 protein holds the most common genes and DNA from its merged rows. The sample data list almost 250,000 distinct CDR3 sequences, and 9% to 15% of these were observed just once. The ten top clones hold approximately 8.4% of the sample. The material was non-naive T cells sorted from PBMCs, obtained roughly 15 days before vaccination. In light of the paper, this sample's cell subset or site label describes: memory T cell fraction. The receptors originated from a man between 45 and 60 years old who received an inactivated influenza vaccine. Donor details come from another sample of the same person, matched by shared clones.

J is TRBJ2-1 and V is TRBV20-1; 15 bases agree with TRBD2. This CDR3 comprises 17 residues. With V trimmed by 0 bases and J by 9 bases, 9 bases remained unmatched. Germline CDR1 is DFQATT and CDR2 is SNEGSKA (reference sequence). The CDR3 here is CSARDLGLAGGPGEQFF. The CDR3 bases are TGCAGTGCTAGAGATCTAGGACTAGCGGGAGGGCCTGGTGAGCAGTTCTTC.

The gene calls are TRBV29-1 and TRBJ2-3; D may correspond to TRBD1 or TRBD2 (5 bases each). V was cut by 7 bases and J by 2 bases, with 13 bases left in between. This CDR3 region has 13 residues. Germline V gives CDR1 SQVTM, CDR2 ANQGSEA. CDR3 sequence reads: CSGDAGLTDTQYF. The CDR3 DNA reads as TGCAGCGGGGACGCCGGACTCACAGATACGCAGTATTTT.

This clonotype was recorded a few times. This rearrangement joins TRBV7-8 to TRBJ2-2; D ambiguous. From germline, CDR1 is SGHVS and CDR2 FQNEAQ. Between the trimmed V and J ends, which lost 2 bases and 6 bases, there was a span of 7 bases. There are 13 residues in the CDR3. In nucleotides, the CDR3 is TGTGCCAGCAGCTTAACCTCAGCCGGGGAGCTGTTTTTT. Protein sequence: CASSLTSAGELFF. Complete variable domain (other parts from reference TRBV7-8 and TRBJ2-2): GAGVSQSPRYKVAKRGQDVALRCDPISGHVSLFWYQQALGQGPEFLTYFQNEAQLDKSGLPSDRFFAERPEGSVSTLKIQRTQQEDSAVYLCASSLTSAGELFFGEGSRLTVL.

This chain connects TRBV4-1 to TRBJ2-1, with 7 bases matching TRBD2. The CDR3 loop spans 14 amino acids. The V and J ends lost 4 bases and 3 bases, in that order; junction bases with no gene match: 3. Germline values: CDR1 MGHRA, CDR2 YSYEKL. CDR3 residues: CASSPASGYNEQFF. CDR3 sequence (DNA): TGCGCCAGCAGCCCGGCTAGCGGCTACAATGAGCAGTTCTTC.

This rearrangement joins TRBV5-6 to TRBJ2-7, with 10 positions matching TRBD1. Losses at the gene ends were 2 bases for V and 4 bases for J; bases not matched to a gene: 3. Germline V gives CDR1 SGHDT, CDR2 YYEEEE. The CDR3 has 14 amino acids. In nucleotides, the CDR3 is TGTGCCAGCAGCTTCGGGACAGGGGTATACGAGCAGTACTTC. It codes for CASSFGTGVYEQYF.

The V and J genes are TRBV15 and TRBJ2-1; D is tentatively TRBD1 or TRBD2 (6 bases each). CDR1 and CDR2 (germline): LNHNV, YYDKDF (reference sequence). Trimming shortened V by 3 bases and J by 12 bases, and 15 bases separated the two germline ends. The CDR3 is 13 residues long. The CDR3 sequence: CATSRGSGGGQFF. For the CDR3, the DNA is TGTGCCACCAGCAGGGGTTCCGGGGGCGGGCAGTTCTTC. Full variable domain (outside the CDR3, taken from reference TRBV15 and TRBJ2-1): DAMVIQNPRYQVTQFGKPVTLSCSQTLNHNVMYWYQQKSSQAPKLLFHYYDKDFNNEADTPDNFQSRRPNTSFCFLDIRSPGLGDTAMYLCATSRGSGGGQFFGPGTRLTVL.

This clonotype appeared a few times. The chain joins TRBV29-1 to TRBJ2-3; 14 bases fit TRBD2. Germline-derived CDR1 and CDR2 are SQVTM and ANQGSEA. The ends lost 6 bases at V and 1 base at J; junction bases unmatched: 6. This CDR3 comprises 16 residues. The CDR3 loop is CSVSGTSGRGTDTQYF. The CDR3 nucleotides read TGCAGCGTATCCGGGACTAGCGGGAGAGGCACAGATACGCAGTATTTT.

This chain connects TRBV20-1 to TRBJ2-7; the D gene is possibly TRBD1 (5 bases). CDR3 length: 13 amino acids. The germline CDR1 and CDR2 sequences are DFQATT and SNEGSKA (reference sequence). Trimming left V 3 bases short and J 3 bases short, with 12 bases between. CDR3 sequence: CSARDNNYYEQYF. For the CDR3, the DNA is TGCAGTGCTAGGGACAATAACTACTACGAGCAGTACTTC.

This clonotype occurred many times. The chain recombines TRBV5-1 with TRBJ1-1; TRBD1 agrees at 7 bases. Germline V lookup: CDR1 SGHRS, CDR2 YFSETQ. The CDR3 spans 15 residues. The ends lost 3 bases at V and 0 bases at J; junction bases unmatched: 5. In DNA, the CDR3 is TGCGCCAGCAGCTCCCGGGACAGCATGAACACTGAAGCTTTCTTT. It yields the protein CASSSRDSMNTEAFF.

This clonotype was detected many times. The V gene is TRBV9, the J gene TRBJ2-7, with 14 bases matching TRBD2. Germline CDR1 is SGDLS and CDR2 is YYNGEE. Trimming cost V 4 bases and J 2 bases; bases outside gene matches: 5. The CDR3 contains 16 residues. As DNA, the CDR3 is TGTGCCAGCAGCCGAGAGACTAGCGGGAGGGCCTACGAGCAGTACTTC. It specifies CASSRETSGRAYEQYF.

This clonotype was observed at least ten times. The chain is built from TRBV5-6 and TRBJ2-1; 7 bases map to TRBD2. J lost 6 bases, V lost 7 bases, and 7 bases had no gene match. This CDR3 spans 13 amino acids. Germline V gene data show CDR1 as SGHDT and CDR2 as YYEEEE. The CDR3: CASGPTSANEQFF. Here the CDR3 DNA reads TGTGCCAGCGGCCCCACTAGCGCCAATGAGCAGTTCTTC.

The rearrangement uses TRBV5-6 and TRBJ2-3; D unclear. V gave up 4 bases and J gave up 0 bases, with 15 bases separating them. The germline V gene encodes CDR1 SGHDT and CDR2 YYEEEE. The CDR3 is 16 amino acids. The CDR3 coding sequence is TGTGCCAGCAGCATAGGACCACCCGATAGCACAGATACGCAGTATTTT. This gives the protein CASSIGPPDSTDTQYF.

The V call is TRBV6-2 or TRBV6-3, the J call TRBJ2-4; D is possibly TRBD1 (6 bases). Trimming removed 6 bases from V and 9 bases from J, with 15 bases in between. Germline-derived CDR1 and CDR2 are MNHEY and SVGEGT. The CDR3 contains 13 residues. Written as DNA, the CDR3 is TGTGCCAGCAGCCCCCCACAGGGAACCATTCAGTACTTC. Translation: CASSPPQGTIQYF.

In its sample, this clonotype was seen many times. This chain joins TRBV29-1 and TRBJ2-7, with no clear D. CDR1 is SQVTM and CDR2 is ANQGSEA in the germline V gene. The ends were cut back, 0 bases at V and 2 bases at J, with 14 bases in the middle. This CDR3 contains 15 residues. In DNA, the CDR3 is TGCAGCGTTGAAGACCGGAGTCAATACCCCTACGAGCAGTACTTC. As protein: CSVEDRSQYPYEQYF.

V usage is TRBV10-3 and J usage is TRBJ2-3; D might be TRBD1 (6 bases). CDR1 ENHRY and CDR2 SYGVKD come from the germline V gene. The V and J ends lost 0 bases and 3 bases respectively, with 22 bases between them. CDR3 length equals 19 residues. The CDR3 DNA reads TGTGCCATCAGTGAGTCGCTGAACCCAGGGAAGGGGGTTACAGATACGCAGTATTTT. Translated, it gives CAISESLNPGKGVTDTQYF.

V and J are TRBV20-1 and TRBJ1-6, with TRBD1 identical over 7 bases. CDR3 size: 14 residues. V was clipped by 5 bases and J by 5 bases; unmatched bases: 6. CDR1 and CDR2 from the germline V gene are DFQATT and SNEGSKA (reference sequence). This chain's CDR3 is CSAGRTGDNSPLHF. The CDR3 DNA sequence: TGCAGTGCTGGCCGGACAGGAGATAATTCACCCCTCCACTTT.

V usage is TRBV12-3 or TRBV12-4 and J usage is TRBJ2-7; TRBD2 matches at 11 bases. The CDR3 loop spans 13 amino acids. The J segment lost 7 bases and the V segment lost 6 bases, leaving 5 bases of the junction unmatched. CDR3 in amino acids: CASRELAGEEQYF. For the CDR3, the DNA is TGTGCCAGCAGGGAACTAGCGGGAGAAGAGCAGTACTTC.

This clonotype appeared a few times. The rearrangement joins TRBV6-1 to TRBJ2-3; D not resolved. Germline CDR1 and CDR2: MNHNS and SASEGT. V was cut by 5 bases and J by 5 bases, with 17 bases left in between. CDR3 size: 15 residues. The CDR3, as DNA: TGTGCCAGCAGTATCTTTGCAGACTCGCTAGATACGCAGTATTTT. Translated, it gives CASSIFADSLDTQYF.

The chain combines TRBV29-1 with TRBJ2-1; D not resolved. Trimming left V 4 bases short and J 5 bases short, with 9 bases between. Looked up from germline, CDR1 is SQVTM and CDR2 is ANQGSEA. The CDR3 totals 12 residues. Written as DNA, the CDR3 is TGCAGCGTTGTAAGGGCTCACAATGAGCAGTTCTTC. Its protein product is CSVVRAHNEQFF.

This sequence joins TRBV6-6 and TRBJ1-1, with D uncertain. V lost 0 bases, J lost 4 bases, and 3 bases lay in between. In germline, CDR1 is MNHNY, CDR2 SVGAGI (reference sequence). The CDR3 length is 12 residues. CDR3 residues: CASSYSPTEAFF. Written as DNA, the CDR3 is TGTGCCAGCAGTTACTCCCCCACTGAAGCTTTCTTT.

The CDR3 spells CASPPRLEAFF. CDR3 DNA: TGTGCCAGCCCCCCCCGGCTTGAAGCTTTCTTT. V is TRBV28 and J is TRBJ1-1; D remains unclear. Trimming took 8 bases from V and 7 from J, leaving 11 bases between them. CDR3 length: 11 amino acids. Germline values: CDR1 MDHEN, CDR2 SYDVKM. Full variable domain (missing parts from reference TRBV28 and TRBJ1-1): DVKVTQSSRYLVKRTGEKVFLECVQDMDHENMFWYRQDPGLGLRLIYFSYDVKMKEKGDIPEGYSVSREKKERFSLILESASTNQTSMYLCASPPRLEAFFGQGTRLTVV.

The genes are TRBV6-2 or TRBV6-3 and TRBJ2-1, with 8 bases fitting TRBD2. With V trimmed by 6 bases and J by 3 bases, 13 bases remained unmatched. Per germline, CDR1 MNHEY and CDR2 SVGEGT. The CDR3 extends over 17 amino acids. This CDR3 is CASRTESLADIYNEQFF. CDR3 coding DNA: TGTGCCAGCAGAACAGAATCACTAGCGGACATCTACAATGAGCAGTTCTTC.

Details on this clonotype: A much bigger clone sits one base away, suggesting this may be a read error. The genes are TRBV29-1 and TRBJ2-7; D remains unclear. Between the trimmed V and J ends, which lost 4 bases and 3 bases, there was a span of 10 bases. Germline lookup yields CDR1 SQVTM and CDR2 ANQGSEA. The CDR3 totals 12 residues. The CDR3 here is CSVVDLHYEQYF. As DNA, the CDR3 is TGCAGCGTTGTAGATCTTCACTACGAGCAGTACTTC.

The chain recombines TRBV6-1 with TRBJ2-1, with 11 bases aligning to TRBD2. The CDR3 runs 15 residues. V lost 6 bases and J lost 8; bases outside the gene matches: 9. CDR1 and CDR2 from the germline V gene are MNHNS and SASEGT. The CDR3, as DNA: TGTGCCAGCAGAAGTAGCGGGAGGGCCTTGGATGAGCAGTTCTTC. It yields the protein CASRSSGRALDEQFF.

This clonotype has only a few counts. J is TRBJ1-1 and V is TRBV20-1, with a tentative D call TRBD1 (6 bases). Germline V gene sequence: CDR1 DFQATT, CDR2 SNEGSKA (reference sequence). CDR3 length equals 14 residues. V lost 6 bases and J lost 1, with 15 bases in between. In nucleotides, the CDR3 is TGCAGTGCCCGAGAGGGACATTCGAACACTGAAGCTTTCTTT. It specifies CSAREGHSNTEAFF.

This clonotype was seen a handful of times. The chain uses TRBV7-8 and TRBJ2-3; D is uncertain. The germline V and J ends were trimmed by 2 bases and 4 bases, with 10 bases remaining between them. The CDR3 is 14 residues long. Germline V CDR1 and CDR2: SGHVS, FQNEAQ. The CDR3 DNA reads TGTGCCAGCAGCTTAATCGTTTTCTCAGATACGCAGTATTTT. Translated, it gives CASSLIVFSDTQYF.

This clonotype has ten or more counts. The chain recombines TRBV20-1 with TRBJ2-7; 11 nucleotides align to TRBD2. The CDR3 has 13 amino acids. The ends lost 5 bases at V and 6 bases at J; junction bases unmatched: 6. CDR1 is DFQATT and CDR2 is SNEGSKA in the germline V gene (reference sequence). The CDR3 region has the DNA TGCAGTGCTGTGACTAGCGGGATTAGCGAGCAGTACTTC. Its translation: CSAVTSGISEQYF.